The rows below give T cell receptor beta chains drawn from one sample of a study of Tregs in tolerant kidney transplant recipients. Produced via immunoSEQ multiplex PCR; TCRdb's table is partial and in-frame only. The top ten hold approximately 4.7% of the sample, which has some 60,000 clones, around 82% seen once. Source material: CD4+ T cells from blood. The receptors were sampled from a human donor in good health. Both conserved end residues are part of each CDR3. D genes are given only for firm matches. Expanded clones are given a class, and other clones once, few, many or no size at all.

TRBJ1-5,TRBV6-6,few,.,CASRRDGNQPQHF,TGTGCCAGCAGACGGGACGGCAATCAGCCCCAGCATTTT
TRBJ2-5,TRBV7-7,.,.,CASSLNGETQYF,TGTGCCAGCAGTCTGAACGGGGAGACCCAGTACTTC
TRBJ1-6,TRBV19,.,TRBD1,CASSIPWGQGIGPLHF,TGTGCCAGTAGTATTCCGTGGGGACAGGGGATCGGGCCCCTCCACTTT
TRBJ2-6,TRBV9,.,TRBD1,CASSVGAGGWANVLTF,TGTGCCAGCAGCGTAGGGGCAGGGGGTTGGGCCAACGTCCTGACTTTC
TRBJ2-5,TRBV14,.,TRBD1,CASSRDREETQYF,TGTGCCAGCAGTCGGGACAGGGAAGAGACCCAGTACTTC
TRBJ2-5,TRBV7-2,few,.,CASSAYQVSETQYF,TGTGCCAGCAGCGCCTACCAGGTGTCGGAGACCCAGTACTTC
TRBJ2-7,TRBV30,.,.,CAWSGSSWGYEQYF,TGTGCCTGGAGTGGCTCTAGTTGGGGCTACGAGCAGTACTTC
TRBJ2-7,TRBV7-2,.,TRBD2,CASKLLGRGGVYEQYF,TGTGCCAGCAAACTACTGGGGAGGGGAGGAGTGTACGAGCAGTACTTC
TRBJ2-1,TRBV7-8,.,.,CASSLAAIGSYNEQFF,TGTGCCAGCAGCTTAGCGGCGATAGGAAGCTACAATGAGCAGTTCTTC
TRBJ1-4,TRBV5-1,.,.,CASSRDTNEKLFF,TGCGCCAGCAGCCGGGACACCAATGAAAAACTGTTTTTT
TRBJ2-5,TRBV19,few,TRBD1,CASSIQWTGFVGETQYF,TGTGCCAGTAGTATACAATGGACAGGATTTGTCGGGGAGACCCAGTACTTC
TRBJ2-1,TRBV5-1,.,.,CASSLRASSYNEQFF,TGCGCCAGCAGCTTGCGTGCGAGCTCCTACAATGAGCAGTTCTTC
TRBJ2-5,TRBV5-1,.,.,CASRESAGMGETQYF,TGCGCCAGCAGGGAGAGTGCGGGGATGGGTGAGACCCAGTACTTC
TRBJ2-4,TRBV4-3,.,.,CASSQSRWAKNIQYF,TGCGCCAGCAGCCAATCCCGGTGGGCCAAAAACATTCAGTACTTC
TRBJ2-3,TRBV10-3,.,TRBD2,CAIRTSGADTQYF,TGTGCCATCAGAACTAGCGGGGCCGATACGCAGTATTTT
TRBJ2-7,TRBV7-7,.,TRBD2,CASSFPAGCYEQYF,TGTGCTAGCAGCTTCCCAGCGGGGTGCTACGAGCAGTACTTC
TRBJ1-5,TRBV28,.,.,CASSFPQGNQPQHF,TGTGCCAGCAGTTTCCCTCAAGGGAATCAGCCCCAGCATTTT
TRBJ1-2,TRBV5-4,.,.,CASRVPGRYGYTF,TGTGCCAGCAGGGTTCCAGGACGCTATGGCTACACCTTC
TRBJ1-4,TRBV4-3,.,.,CASSQGRVVTNEKLFF,TGCGCCAGCAGCCAAGGCAGGGTGGTCACTAATGAAAAACTGTTTTTT
TRBJ1-5,TRBV10-2,.,.,CASSESAGTYQPQHF,TGCGCCAGCAGTGAGTCCGCTGGGACCTATCAGCCCCAGCATTTT
TRBJ2-3,TRBV7-2,once,.,CASSSYTDTQYF,TGTGCCAGCAGCTCTTACACAGATACGCAGTATTTT
TRBJ1-2,TRBV9,.,TRBD1,CASSVLSGQGDGYTF,TGTGCCAGCAGCGTTCTTTCAGGACAGGGGGATGGCTACACCTTC
TRBJ1-3,TRBV11-2,.,.,CASSLGISGNTIYF,TGTGCCAGCAGCTTAGGGATTAGTGGAAACACCATATATTTT
TRBJ1-2,TRBV19,.,.,CASRPDRPPYGYTF,TGTGCCAGTAGACCAGACAGGCCCCCCTATGGCTACACCTTC
TRBJ1-5,TRBV12-5,.,.,CASGPGQGGGQPQHF,TGTGCTAGTGGTCCGGGCCAAGGCGGGGGGCAGCCCCAGCATTTT
TRBJ2-2,TRBV7-3,.,TRBD1,CASSRDRNGELFF,TGTGCCAGCAGCCGGGACAGGAACGGGGAGCTGTTTTTT
TRBJ1-1,TRBV6-6,.,.,CASRLSTEAFF,TGTGCCAGCAGGCTGAGCACTGAAGCTTTCTTT
TRBJ2-1,TRBV7-2,.,.,CASSLARQDIFSRSYNEQFF,TGTGCCAGCAGCTTAGCGCGACAGGATATTTTTAGTCGGTCCTACAATGAGCAGTTCTTC
TRBJ2-7,TRBV6-5,.,.,CASSSPYEQYF,TGTGCCAGCAGTTCCCCGTACGAGCAGTACTTC
TRBJ2-1,TRBV2,.,TRBD2,CASSGSPGTSNEQFF,TGTGCCAGCAGTGGGAGCCCCGGGACTAGCAATGAGCAGTTCTTC
TRBJ1-2,TRBV9,.,.,CASSGAQGHYGYTF,TGTGCCAGCAGCGGAGCACAGGGTCACTATGGCTACACCTTC
TRBJ1-4,TRBV6-5,.,.,CASGRVDKLFF,TGTGCCAGCGGCCGGGTGGATAAACTGTTTTTT
TRBJ2-3,TRBV2,.,TRBD2,CASRRWRRTSSSTDTQYF,TGTGCCAGCAGGAGATGGAGGAGGACTAGCAGTTCCACAGATACGCAGTATTTT
TRBJ2-7,TRBV29-1,.,.,CSVTDGGSSYEQYF,TGCAGCGTCACGGACGGGGGAAGCTCCTACGAGCAGTACTTC
TRBJ2-1,TRBV6-5,.,.,CASGRGAYNEQFF,TGTGCCAGCGGCCGAGGGGCGTACAATGAGCAGTTCTTC
TRBJ2-3,TRBV19,.,.,CASPSLGRDGTDTQYF,TGTGCCAGTCCTTCGCTGGGACGGGACGGCACAGATACGCAGTATTTT
TRBJ2-7,TRBV7-2,.,.,CASSLSRDSPYEQYF,TGTGCCAGCAGCTTATCCCGGGATTCCCCCTACGAGCAGTACTTC
TRBJ1-2,TRBV6-7,once,TRBD1,CASSYSIPGTGYGYTF,TGTGCCAGCAGTTACTCGATACCGGGGACAGGGTACGGCTACACCTTC
TRBJ2-7,TRBV2,.,.,CASRDDSYEQYF,TGTGCCAGCAGGGACGATTCCTACGAGCAGTACTTC
TRBJ2-1,TRBV6-1,few,.,CASSDGGSSYNEQFF,TGTGCCAGCAGTGATGGGGGTAGCTCCTACAATGAGCAGTTCTTC
TRBJ1-1,TRBV4-3,.,.,CASSRSHFNEAFF,TGCGCCAGCAGTCGATCACACTTCAATGAAGCTTTCTTT
TRBJ2-1,TRBV18,once,TRBD2,CASSRTASGGGIYNEQFF,TGTGCCAGCTCCCGAACGGCAAGCGGGGGGGGTATCTACAATGAGCAGTTCTTC
TRBJ2-5,TRBV5-1,.,.,CASSFHGTQYF,TGCGCCAGCAGCTTCCACGGGACCCAGTACTTC
TRBJ1-5,TRBV2,.,.,CASSEAGDYPQHF,TGTGCCAGCAGTGAAGCGGGGGATTACCCCCAGCATTTT